Listed below are T cell receptor beta chains from one sample, sequenced in a study of blood T cell repertoires in COVID-19. Using immunoSEQ multiplex PCR, the repertoire was profiled, and TCRdb retains in-frame clones only, with some absent. The table has a few hundred thousand clones, 75% to 90% seen once. The sample comprised PBMCs or T cells enriched from blood (not recorded which). The receptors here all came from a man aged 30-40 years who had recovered from COVID-19. CDR3s leave out the opening cysteine and the closing phenylalanine or tryptophan. The order of the fields is V gene, D gene, CDR3 protein. The D gene is left open where the match is weak.

V gene: TRBV6-6; D gene: NA; CDR3 protein: ASSYSPGGEQY
V gene: TRBV2; D gene: NA; CDR3 protein: ASSEDGIMNTEAF
V gene: TRBV7-9; D gene: TRBD2; CDR3 protein: ASSLEASGRTGNEQF
V gene: TRBV10-3; D gene: TRBD1; CDR3 protein: AISVSTGAGGELF
V gene: TRBV7-8; D gene: TRBD2; CDR3 protein: ASSSGLAGYTYEQY
V gene: TRBV9; D gene: TRBD1; CDR3 protein: ASRGQGAYGANVLT
V gene: TRBV6-1; D gene: TRBD2; CDR3 protein: ASSEVSGRADEQF
V gene: TRBV2; D gene: NA; CDR3 protein: ASSEQIPKETQY
V gene: TRBV4-3; D gene: NA; CDR3 protein: ASSQDKSREQF
V gene: TRBV27; D gene: NA; CDR3 protein: ASSLLRGRVDTEAF
V gene: TRBV4-3; D gene: TRBD2; CDR3 protein: ASSQDRGGVYEQY
V gene: TRBV4-1; D gene: TRBD1; CDR3 protein: ASSRDRAGAEKLF
V gene: TRBV29-1; D gene: TRBD1; CDR3 protein: SASRDRGYYEQY
V gene: TRBV21-1; D gene: NA; CDR3 protein: ASSKVVTGDSPLH
V gene: TRBV27; D gene: TRBD2; CDR3 protein: ASSKWGGTSGNSYEQY
V gene: TRBV2; D gene: TRBD1; CDR3 protein: ASRETGHGNQPQH
V gene: TRBV29-1; D gene: NA; CDR3 protein: SVWTTDPKSYNEQF
V gene: TRBV11-2; D gene: NA; CDR3 protein: ASSSNRVRYGYT
V gene: TRBV6-2/TRBV6-3; D gene: NA; CDR3 protein: ASSYSPSFEQY
V gene: TRBV6-2/TRBV6-3; D gene: TRBD2; CDR3 protein: ASSFLTSGSFYEQY
V gene: TRBV6-5; D gene: NA; CDR3 protein: ASSYPSVYTQY
V gene: TRBV6-5; D gene: NA; CDR3 protein: ASKDRSSGNTIY
V gene: TRBV9; D gene: NA; CDR3 protein: ASSVGREDTQY
V gene: TRBV6-8; D gene: NA; CDR3 protein: ASSYRRANYNEQF
V gene: TRBV5-4; D gene: TRBD2; CDR3 protein: ASSPKIAGGTDTQY
V gene: TRBV10-1; D gene: TRBD1; CDR3 protein: ASSPGTGESPLH
V gene: TRBV7-8; D gene: NA; CDR3 protein: ASSLRGSGETQY
V gene: TRBV4-3; D gene: NA; CDR3 protein: ASSQEVSRGAYSPLH
V gene: TRBV5-4; D gene: NA; CDR3 protein: ASSLDRAGANVLT
V gene: TRBV4-2; D gene: TRBD2; CDR3 protein: ASSQVLAGGEETQY
V gene: TRBV6-5; D gene: TRBD1; CDR3 protein: ASRRTGADYGYT
V gene: TRBV19; D gene: TRBD1; CDR3 protein: ASSITAAGQGGYGYT
V gene: TRBV11-2; D gene: NA; CDR3 protein: ASSSLRGGPDYGYT
V gene: TRBV25-1; D gene: NA; CDR3 protein: ASSDRTANSPLH
V gene: TRBV5-8; D gene: NA; CDR3 protein: ASSLLSRGTDTQY
V gene: TRBV2; D gene: TRBD1; CDR3 protein: ASKGTGGTDTQY
V gene: TRBV27; D gene: NA; CDR3 protein: ASSPHGSGYT
V gene: TRBV13; D gene: NA; CDR3 protein: ASSLSRLGQETQY
V gene: TRBV6-2/TRBV6-3; D gene: NA; CDR3 protein: ASSYSMAVLSGANVLT
V gene: TRBV24-1; D gene: NA; CDR3 protein: ATSASVRSYEQY
V gene: TRBV5-4; D gene: TRBD1; CDR3 protein: ASSPRVPTGMVYGYT
V gene: TRBV9; D gene: TRBD1; CDR3 protein: ASSGPGQGNSPLH
V gene: TRBV19; D gene: TRBD1; CDR3 protein: ASSNVVWDSSYEQY
V gene: TRBV10-1; D gene: TRBD2; CDR3 protein: ASSDSAGVRETQY
V gene: TRBV25-1; D gene: TRBD2; CDR3 protein: ASAGGAGVYNEQF
V gene: TRBV28; D gene: NA; CDR3 protein: ASSLIITEAF
V gene: TRBV5-1; D gene: NA; CDR3 protein: ASSFGLQNSYNSPLH
V gene: TRBV30; D gene: NA; CDR3 protein: ACTIGAYSPLH
V gene: TRBV7-2; D gene: TRBD2; CDR3 protein: ASSLVGAGGLRDTQY
V gene: TRBV5-4; D gene: TRBD1; CDR3 protein: ASRPGGGPNTEAF
V gene: TRBV10-2; D gene: TRBD1; CDR3 protein: ASRDPGQGVYTGELF
V gene: TRBV19; D gene: NA; CDR3 protein: ASSAGDKNYGYT
V gene: TRBV7-2; D gene: TRBD1; CDR3 protein: ASSRDRTNYGYT
V gene: TRBV4-1; D gene: TRBD1; CDR3 protein: ASSQDQVTGSRATNEKLF
V gene: TRBV28; D gene: NA; CDR3 protein: ASSLGLWGVSSGNTIY
V gene: TRBV29-1; D gene: TRBD1; CDR3 protein: SVETGTGKSGELF
V gene: TRBV11-2; D gene: NA; CDR3 protein: ASSLGTSPLEQY
V gene: TRBV30; D gene: NA; CDR3 protein: AWNRLGQNEAF
V gene: TRBV6-5; D gene: TRBD1; CDR3 protein: ASSSDREAVSEAF